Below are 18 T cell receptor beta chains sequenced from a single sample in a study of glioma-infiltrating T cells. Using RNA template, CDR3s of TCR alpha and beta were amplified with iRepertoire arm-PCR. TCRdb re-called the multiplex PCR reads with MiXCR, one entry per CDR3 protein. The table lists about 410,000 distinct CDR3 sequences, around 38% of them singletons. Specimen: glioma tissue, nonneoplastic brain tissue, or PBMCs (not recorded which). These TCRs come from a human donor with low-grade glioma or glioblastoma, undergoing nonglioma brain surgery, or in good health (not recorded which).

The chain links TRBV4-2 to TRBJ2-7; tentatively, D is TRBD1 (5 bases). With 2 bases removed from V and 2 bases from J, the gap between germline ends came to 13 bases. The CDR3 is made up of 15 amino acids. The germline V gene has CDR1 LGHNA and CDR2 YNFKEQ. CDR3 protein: CASSQYSGRAYEQYF. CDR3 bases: TGTGCCAGCAGCCAATATTCAGGCAGGGCCTACGAGCAGTACTTC.

The CDR3 spells CASSLDVSNYGYTF. CDR3 nucleotides: TGTGCCAGCAGCTTGGATGTCAGTAACTATGGCTACACCTTC. The chain has TRBV5-4 and TRBJ1-2; unclear D gene. This CDR3 is 14 amino acids long. Looked up from germline, CDR1 is SGHNT and CDR2 is YYREEE (reference sequence). Trimming removed 0 bases from V and 1 base from J, with 7 bases in between.

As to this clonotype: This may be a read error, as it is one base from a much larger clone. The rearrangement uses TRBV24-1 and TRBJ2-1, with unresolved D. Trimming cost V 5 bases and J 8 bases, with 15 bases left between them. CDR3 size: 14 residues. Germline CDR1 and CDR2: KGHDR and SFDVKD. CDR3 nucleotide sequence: TGTGCCACCAGTGTAACCCCCCCGGGCCATGAGCAGTTCTTC. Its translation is CATSVTPPGHEQFF.

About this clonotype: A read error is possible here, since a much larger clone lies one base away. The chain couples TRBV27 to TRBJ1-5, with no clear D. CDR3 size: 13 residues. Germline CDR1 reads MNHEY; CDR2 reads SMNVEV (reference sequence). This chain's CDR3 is CASSWAGNQPRHF. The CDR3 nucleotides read TGTGCCAGCAGTTGGGCTGGCAATCAGCCCCGGCATTTT.

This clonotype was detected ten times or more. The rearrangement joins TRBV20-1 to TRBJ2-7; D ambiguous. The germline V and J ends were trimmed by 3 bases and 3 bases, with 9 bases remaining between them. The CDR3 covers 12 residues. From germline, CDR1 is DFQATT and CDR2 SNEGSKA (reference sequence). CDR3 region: CSASTQIYEQYF. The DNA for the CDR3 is TGCAGTGCTAGTACTCAGATCTACGAGCAGTACTTC.

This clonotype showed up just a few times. For the CDR3, the DNA is TGTGCCAGCAGTAGCGCCGAGGGGGGCACTGGAAACACCATATATTTT. Amino acid sequence: CASSSAEGGTGNTIYF. The chain couples TRBV28 to TRBJ1-3, with D possibly being TRBD1 (6 bases). With 5 bases removed from V and 2 bases from J, the gap between germline ends came to 16 bases. Germline V gene data show CDR1 as MDHEN and CDR2 as SYDVKM. This CDR3 has 16 residues. Full variable domain (rest looked up from reference TRBV28 and TRBJ1-3): DVKVTQSSRYLVKRTGEKVFLECVQDMDHENMFWYRQDPGLGLRLIYFSYDVKMKEKGDIPEGYSVSREKKERFSLILESASTNQTSMYLCASSSAEGGTGNTIYFGEGSWLTVV.

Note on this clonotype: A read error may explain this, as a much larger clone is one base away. CDR3 in amino acids: CAIGVFNRYTF. CDR3 DNA: TGTGCCATCGGGGTCTTTAACCGCTACACCTTC. This chain connects TRBV7-2 to TRBJ1-2; D unresolved. Germline CDR1 and CDR2: SGHTA and FQGNSA. This CDR3 spans 11 amino acids. V shed 10 bases and J shed 9 bases, with 15 bases lying between them.

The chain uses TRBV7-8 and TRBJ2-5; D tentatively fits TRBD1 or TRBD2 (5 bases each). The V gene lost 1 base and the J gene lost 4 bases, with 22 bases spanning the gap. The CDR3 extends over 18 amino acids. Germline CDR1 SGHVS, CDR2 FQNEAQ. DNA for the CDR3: TGTGCCAGCAGCTTAGACGGCTGGCGGGTTAGTGGGGCAGAGACCCAGTACTTC. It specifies CASSLDGWRVSGAETQYF.

The CDR3 region is CASSPRGTGEYEQFF. The DNA of the CDR3 is TGTGCCAGCAGCCCCAGGGGCACCGGGGAGTATGAGCAGTTCTTC. The chain uses TRBV7-2 and TRBJ2-1, with D possibly being TRBD1 (6 bases). CDR1 is SGHTA and CDR2 is FQGNSA in the germline V gene. V was shortened by 5 bases and J by 8 bases, with 19 bases between the two germline ends. The CDR3 extends over 15 amino acids.

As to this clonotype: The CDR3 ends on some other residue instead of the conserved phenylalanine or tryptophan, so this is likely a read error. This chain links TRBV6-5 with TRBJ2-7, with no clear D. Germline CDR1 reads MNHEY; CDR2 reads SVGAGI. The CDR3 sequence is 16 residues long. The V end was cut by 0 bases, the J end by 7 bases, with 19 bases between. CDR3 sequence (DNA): TGTGCCAGCAGTTACTCGAGAACTCCTTCCTACAATGAGCAGTACCTC. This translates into CASSYSRTPSYNEQYL.

CDR3 loop: CASSLGGHFNNEQFF. As DNA, the CDR3 is TGTGCCAGCAGTTTGGGGGGCCACTTTAACAATGAGCAGTTCTTC. This rearrangement joins TRBV12-3 or TRBV12-4 to TRBJ2-1; either TRBD1 or TRBD2 may supply D (6 bases each). Trimming removed 3 bases at V and 5 bases at J, with 14 bases between. The CDR3 has 15 residues.

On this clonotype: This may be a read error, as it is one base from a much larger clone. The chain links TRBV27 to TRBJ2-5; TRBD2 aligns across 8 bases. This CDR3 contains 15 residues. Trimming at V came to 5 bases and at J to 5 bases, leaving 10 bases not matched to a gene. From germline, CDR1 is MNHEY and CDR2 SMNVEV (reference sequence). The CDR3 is CASSTYLAGTETQYF. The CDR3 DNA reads TGTGCCAGCAGTACCTACTTAGCGGGAACTGAGACCCAGTACTTC.

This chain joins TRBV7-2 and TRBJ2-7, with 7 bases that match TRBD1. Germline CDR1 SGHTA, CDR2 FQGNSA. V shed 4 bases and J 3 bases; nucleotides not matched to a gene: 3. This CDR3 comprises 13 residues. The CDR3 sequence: CASSYTGDYEQYF. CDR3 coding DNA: TGTGCCAGCAGCTACACAGGGGACTACGAGCAGTACTTC.

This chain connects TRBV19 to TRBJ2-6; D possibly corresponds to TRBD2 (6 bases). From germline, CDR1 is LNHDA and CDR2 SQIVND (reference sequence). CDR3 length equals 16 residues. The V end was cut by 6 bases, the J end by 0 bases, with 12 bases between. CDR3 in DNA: TGTGCCAGTAGGATCGGGACTCGCTCTGGGGCCAACGTCCTGACTTTC. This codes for CASRIGTRSGANVLTF. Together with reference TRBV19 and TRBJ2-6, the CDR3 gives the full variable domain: DGGITQSPKYLFRKEGQNVTLSCEQNLNHDAMYWYRQDPGQGLRLIYYSQIVNDFQKGDIAEGYSVSREKKESFPLTVTSAQKNPTAFYLCASRIGTRSGANVLTFGAGSRLTVL.

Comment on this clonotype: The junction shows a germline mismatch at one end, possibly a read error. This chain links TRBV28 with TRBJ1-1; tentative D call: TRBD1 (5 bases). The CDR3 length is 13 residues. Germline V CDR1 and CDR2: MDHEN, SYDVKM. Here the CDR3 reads CVSSPDTYTEAFF. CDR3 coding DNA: TGTGTCAGCAGTCCGGACACGTACACTGAAGCTTTCTTT. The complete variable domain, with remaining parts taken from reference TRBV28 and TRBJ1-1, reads DVKVTQSSRYLVKRTGEKVFLECVQDMDHENMFWYRQDPGLGLRLIYFSYDVKMKEKGDIPEGYSVSREKKERFSLILESASTNQTSMYLCVSSPDTYTEAFFGQGTRLTVV.

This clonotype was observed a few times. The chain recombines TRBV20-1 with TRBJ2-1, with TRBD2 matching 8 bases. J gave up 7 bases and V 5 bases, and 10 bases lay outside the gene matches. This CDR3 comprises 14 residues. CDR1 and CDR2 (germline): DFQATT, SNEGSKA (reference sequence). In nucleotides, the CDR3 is TGCAGTGCTGACGGGGTCGGGAGGGCGAATGAGCAGTTCTTC. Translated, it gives CSADGVGRANEQFF.

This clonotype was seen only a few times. CDR3 coding DNA: TGTGCCAGCAGTCCCCGGTGGGGGGGGCAGGCTTTCTTT. As protein: CASSPRWGGQAFF. The chain has TRBV28 and TRBJ1-1; D might be TRBD1 (6 bases). V lost 5 bases and J lost 11, with 18 bases in between. The CDR3 has 13 amino acids. Per germline, CDR1 MDHEN and CDR2 SYDVKM.

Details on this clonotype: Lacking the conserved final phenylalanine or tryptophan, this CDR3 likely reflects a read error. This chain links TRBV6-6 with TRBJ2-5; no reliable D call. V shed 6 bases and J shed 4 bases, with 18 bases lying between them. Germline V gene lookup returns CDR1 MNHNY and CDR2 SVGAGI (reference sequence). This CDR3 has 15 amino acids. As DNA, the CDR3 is TGTGCCAGCAGCCCCCCAGGCGTGGGATTAGAGACCCAGTACCTC. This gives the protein CASSPPGVGLETQYL.